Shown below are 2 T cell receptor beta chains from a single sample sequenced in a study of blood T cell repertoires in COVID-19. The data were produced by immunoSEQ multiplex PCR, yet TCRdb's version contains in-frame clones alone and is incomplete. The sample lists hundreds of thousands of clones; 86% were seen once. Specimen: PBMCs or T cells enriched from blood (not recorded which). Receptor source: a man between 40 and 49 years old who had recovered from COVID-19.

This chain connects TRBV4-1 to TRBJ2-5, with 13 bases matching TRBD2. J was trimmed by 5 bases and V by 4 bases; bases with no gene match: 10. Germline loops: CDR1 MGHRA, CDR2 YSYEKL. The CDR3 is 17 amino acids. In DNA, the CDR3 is TGCGCCAGCAGCCGGACTAGCGGGGGCCTCAATCGGGAGACCCAGTACTTC. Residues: CASSRTSGGLNRETQYF.

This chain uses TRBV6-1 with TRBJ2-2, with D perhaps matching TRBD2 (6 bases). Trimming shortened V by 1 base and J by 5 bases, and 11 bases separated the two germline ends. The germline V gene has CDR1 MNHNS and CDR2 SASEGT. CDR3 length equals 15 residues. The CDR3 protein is CASSEVTGATGELFF. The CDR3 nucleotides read TGTGCCAGCAGTGAAGTTACGGGAGCAACCGGGGAGCTGTTTTTT.